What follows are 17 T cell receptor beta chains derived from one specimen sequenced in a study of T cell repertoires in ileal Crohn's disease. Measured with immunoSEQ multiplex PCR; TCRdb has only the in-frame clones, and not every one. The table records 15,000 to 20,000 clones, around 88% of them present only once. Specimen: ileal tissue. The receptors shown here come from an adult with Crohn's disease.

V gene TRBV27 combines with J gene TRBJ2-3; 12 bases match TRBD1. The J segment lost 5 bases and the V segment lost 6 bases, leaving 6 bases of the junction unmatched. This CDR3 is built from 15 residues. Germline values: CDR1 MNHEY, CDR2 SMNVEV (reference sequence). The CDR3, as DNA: TGTGCCAGCAGCCCCGGGACAGGGGGCATAGATACGCAGTATTTT. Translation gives CASSPGTGGIDTQYF.

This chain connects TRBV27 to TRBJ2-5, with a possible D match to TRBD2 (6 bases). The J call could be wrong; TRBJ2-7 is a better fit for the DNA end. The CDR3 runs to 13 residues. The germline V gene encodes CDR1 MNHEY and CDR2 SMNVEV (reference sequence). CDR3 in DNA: TGTGCCAGCACAGGCACGGGAGTCGCCGAGCAGTACTTC. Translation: CASTGTGVAEQYF.

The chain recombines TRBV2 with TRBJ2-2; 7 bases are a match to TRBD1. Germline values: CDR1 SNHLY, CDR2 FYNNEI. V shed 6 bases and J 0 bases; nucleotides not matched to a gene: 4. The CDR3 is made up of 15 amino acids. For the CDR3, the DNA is TGTGCCAGCAGGAAGGACAGGACGAACACCGGGGAGCTGTTTTTT. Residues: CASRKDRTNTGELFF.

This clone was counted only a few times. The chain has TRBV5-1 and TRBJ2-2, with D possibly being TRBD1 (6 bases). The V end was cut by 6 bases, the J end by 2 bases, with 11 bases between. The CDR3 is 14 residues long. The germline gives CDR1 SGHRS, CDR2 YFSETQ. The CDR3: CASTEGQNTGELFF. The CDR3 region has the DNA TGCGCCAGCACCGAGGGACAAAACACCGGGGAGCTGTTTTTT. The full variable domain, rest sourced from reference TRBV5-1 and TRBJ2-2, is KAGVTQTPRYLIKTRGQQVTLSCSPISGHRSVSWYQQTPGQGLQFLFEYFSETQRNKGNFPGRFSGRQFSNSRSEMNVSTLELGDSALYLCASTEGQNTGELFFGEGSRLTVL.

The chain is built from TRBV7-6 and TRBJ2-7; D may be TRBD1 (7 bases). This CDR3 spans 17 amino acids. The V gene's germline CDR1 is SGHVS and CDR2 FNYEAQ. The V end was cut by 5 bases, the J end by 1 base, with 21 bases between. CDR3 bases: TGTGCCAGCAGCCCTTTAGGTGCGGGACAGAGATCCTACGAGCAGTACTTC. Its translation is CASSPLGAGQRSYEQYF.

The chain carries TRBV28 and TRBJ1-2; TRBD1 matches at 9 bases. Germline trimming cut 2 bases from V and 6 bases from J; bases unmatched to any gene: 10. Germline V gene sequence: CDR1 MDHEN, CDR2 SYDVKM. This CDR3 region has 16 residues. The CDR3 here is CASSLPTGTGFHGYTF. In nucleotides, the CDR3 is TGTGCCAGCAGTTTACCAACCGGGACAGGGTTTCATGGCTACACCTTC.

Written as DNA, the CDR3 is TGTGCCAGTCAGTTTGGGGGGAGCGTGCATTACGAGCAGTACTTC. Translating it yields CASQFGGSVHYEQYF. The chain recombines TRBV7-9 with TRBJ2-5, with D possibly being TRBD2 (6 bases). Matching the DNA end better, TRBJ2-7 makes the J call doubtful. The germline CDR1 and CDR2 sequences are SEHNR and FQNEAQ (reference sequence). This CDR3 spans 15 amino acids.

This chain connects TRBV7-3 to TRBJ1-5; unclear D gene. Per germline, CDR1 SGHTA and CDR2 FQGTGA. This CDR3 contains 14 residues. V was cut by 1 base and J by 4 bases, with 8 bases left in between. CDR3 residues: CASSLNGRNQPQHF. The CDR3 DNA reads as TGTGCCAGCAGCTTAAACGGGAGGAATCAGCCCCAGCATTTT.

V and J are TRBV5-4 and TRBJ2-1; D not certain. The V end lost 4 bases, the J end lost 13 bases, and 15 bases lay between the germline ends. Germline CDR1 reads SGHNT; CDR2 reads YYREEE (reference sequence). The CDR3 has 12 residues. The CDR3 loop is CASSDTRPQQFF. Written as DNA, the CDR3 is TGTGCCAGCAGCGACACCCGACCACAACAGTTCTTC. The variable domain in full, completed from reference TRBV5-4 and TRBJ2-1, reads ETGVTQSPTHLIKTRGQQVTLRCSSQSGHNTVSWYQQALGQGPQFIFQYYREEENGRGNFPPRFSGLQFPNYSSELNVNALELDDSALYLCASSDTRPQQFFGPGTRLTVL.

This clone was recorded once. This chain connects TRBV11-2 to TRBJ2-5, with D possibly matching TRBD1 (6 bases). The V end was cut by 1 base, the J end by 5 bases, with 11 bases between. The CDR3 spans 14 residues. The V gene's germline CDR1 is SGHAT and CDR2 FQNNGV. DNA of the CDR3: TGTGCCAGCAGCTTAGTGCTGGGGGCGGAGACCCAGTACTTC. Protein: CASSLVLGAETQYF.

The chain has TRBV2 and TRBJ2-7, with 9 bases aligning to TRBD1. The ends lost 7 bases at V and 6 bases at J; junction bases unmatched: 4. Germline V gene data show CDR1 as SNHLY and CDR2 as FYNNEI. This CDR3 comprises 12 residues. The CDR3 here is CASKRTGAEQYF. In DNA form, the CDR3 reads TGTGCCAGCAAAAGGACAGGGGCCGAGCAGTACTTC.

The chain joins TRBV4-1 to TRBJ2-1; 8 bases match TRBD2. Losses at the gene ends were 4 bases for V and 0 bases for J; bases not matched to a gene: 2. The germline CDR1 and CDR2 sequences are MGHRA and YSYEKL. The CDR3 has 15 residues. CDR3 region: CASSLAGSSYNEQFF. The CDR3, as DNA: TGCGCCAGCAGCCTAGCGGGGAGCTCCTACAATGAGCAGTTCTTC.

The CDR3 sequence is CASSLGPSGTYEQYF. The CDR3, as DNA: TGTGCCAGCAGCTTAGGCCCTAGTGGTACATACGAGCAGTACTTC. The chain couples TRBV7-3 to TRBJ2-5; D call uncertain. The end of the DNA aligns better with TRBJ2-7, so the J call may be wrong. Germline loops: CDR1 SGHTA, CDR2 FQGTGA. CDR3 length: 15 residues.

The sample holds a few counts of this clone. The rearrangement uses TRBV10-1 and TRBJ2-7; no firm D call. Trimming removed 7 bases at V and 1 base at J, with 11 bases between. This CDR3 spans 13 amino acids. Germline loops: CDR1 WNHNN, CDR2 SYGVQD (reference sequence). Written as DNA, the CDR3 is TGCGCCAGCAAGCCGGGTGGATCCTACGAGCAGTACTTC. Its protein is CASKPGGSYEQYF.

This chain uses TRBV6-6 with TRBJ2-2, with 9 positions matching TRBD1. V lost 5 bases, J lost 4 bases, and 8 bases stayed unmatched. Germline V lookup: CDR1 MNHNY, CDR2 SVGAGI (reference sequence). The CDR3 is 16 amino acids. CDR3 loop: CASSPPGTGRTGELFF. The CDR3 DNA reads TGTGCCAGCAGTCCCCCAGGGACAGGGCGCACCGGGGAGCTGTTTTTT.

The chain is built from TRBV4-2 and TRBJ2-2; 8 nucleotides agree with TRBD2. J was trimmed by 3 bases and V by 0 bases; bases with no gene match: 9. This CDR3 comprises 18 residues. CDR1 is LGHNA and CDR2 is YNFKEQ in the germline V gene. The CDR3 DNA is TGTGCCAGCAGCCAAGATCGAGGTAGCGGGGACTACACCGGGGAGCTGTTTTTT. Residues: CASSQDRGSGDYTGELFF.

The CDR3 spells CASTTWGRGQSLPQHF. CDR3 DNA: TGTGCCAGCACCACCTGGGGCAGGGGACAATCACTGCCCCAGCATTTT. This chain links TRBV28 with TRBJ1-5, with a tentative D call TRBD1 (6 bases). CDR1 is MDHEN, CDR2 SYDVKM, per germline. The ends were cut back, 7 bases at V and 9 bases at J, with 25 bases in the middle. CDR3 length: 16 residues.